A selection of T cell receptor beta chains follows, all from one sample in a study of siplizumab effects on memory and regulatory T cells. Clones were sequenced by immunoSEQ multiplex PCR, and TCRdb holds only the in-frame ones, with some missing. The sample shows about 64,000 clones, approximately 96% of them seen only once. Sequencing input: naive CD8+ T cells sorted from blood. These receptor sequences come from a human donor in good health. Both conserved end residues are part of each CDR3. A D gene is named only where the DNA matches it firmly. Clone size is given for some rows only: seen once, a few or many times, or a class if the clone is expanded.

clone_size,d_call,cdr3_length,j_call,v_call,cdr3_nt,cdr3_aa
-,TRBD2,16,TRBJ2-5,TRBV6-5,TGTGCCAGCAGTTACTCGGTAGCGGGGGCCCTCGGGACCCAGTACTTC,CASSYSVAGALGTQYF
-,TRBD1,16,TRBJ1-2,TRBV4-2,TGTGCCAGCAGCCAAGAAGTGACAGGGTCATCGGAGGGCTACACCTTC,CASSQEVTGSSEGYTF
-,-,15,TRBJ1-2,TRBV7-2,TGTGCCAGCAGCTTAGTCACTGACAGTAACTATGGCTACACCTTC,CASSLVTDSNYGYTF
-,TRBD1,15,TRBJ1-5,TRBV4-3,TGCGCCAGCAGCCAACTACCGACAGGGGGACAGCCCCAGCATTTT,CASSQLPTGGQPQHF
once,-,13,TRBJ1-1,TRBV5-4,TGTGCCAGCAGCGCGGGGGTGGTGACTGAAGCTTTCTTT,CASSAGVVTEAFF
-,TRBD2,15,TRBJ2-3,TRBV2,TGTGCCAGCACTTCTGGGGCTAGCGGGGGGAGGTCGCAGTATTTT,CASTSGASGGRSQYF
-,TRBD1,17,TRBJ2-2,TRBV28,TGTGCCAGCAGTTCCCCCCCCGGGACAGACAACACCGGGGAGCTGTTTTTT,CASSSPPGTDNTGELFF
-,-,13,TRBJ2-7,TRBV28,TGTGCCAGCAGTTGGTCGGCAGAAGGCGAGCAGTACTTC,CASSWSAEGEQYF
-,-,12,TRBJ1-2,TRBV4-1,TGCGCCAGCAGCCAAGATATGCATGGCTACACCTTC,CASSQDMHGYTF
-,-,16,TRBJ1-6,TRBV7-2,TGTGCCAGCAGCTCCGGGACGTACTCCTATAATTCACCCCTCCACTTT,CASSSGTYSYNSPLHF
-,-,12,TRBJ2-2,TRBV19,TGTGCCATTCTAGGGAGCACCGGGGAGCTGTTTTTT,CAILGSTGELFF
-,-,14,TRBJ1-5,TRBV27,TGTGCCAGCAGTGCGGCAGGGGTCCTTCAGCCCCAGCATTTT,CASSAAGVLQPQHF
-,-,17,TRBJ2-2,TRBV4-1,TGCGCCAGCAGCCATGCCATGGTTGGGGGTGGGACCGGGGAGCTGTTTTTT,CASSHAMVGGGTGELFF
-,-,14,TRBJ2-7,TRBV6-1,TGTGCCAGCAGTGAAGACCCACTGACCTACGAGCAGTACTTC,CASSEDPLTYEQYF
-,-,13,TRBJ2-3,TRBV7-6,TGTGCCAGCAGCTCCGGGATCACAGATACGCAGTATTTT,CASSSGITDTQYF
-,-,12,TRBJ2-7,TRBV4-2,TGTGCCAGCAGCCAAGAAGGATACGAGCAGTACTTC,CASSQEGYEQYF
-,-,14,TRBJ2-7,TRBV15,TGTGCCACCAGCCGCCGGGACAATGAGGACGAGCAGTACTTC,CATSRRDNEDEQYF
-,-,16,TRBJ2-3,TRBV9,TGTGCCAGCAGCGTACAACCGGGACTCCCGTTGGATACGCAGTATTTT,CASSVQPGLPLDTQYF